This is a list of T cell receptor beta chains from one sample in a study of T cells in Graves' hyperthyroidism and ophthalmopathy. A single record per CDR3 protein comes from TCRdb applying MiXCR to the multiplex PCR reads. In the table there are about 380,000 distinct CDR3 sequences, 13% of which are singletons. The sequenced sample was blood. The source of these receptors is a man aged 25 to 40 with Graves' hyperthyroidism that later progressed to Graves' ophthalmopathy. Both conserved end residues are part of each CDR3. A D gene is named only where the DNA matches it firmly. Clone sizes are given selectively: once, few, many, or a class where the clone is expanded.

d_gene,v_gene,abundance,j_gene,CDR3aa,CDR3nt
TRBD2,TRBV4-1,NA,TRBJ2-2,CASSLYTGTTNTGELFF,TGCGCCAGCAGCCTCTATACCGGGACTACGAACACCGGGGAGCTGTTTTTT
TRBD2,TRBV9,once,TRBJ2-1,CASSSRVAGINEQFF,TGTGCCAGCAGCTCCAGGGTAGCGGGGATAAATGAGCAGTTCTTC
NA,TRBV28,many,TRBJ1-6,CASSLARILYNSPLHF,TGTGCCAGCAGTTTAGCCAGGATCCTCTATAATTCACCCCTCCACTTT
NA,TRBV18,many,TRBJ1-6,CASSPGVRGADSPLHF,TGTGCCAGCTCACCGGGCGTTCGAGGGGCGGATTCACCCCTCCACTTT
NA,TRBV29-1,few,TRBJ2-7,CSVEDGGSYEQYF,TGCAGCGTTGAAGATGGGGGCTCCTACGAGCAGTACTTC
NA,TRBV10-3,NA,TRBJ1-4,CAISQTGSNEKLFF,TGTGCCATCTCCCAGACAGGTTCTAATGAAAAACTGTTTTTT
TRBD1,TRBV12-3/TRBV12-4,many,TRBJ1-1,CASSSGGTGNTEAFF,TGTGCCAGCAGTTCAGGCGGGACAGGGAACACTGAAGCTTTCTTT
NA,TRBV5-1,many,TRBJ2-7,CASSSPSYEQYF,TGCGCCAGCAGCTCACCGAGCTACGAGCAGTACTTC
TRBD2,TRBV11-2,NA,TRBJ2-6,CASSLVPLAGPRVGANVLTF,TGTGCCAGCAGCTTAGTCCCACTAGCGGGGCCGAGGGTTGGGGCCAACGTCCTGACTTTC
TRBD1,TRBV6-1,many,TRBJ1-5,CASSFDRDGNQPQHF,TGTGCCAGCAGCTTCGACAGGGACGGCAATCAGCCCCAGCATTTT
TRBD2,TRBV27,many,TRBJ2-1,CASSLGTSGGGYNEQFF,TGTGCCAGCAGTCTGGGGACTAGCGGGGGGGGTTACAATGAGCAGTTCTTC
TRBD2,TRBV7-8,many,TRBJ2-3,CASSPRLAGETRGTQYF,TGTGCCAGCAGCCCCCGACTAGCGGGGGAGACCAGAGGTACGCAGTATTTT
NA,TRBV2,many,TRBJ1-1,CASRIPGPNTEAFF,TGTGCCAGCCGAATCCCGGGCCCGAACACTGAAGCTTTCTTT
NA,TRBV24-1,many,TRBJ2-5,CATSSDRSYQETQYF,TGTGCCACCAGCTCAGACAGATCGTACCAAGAGACCCAGTACTTC
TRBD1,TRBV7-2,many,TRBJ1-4,CASSLHPGGGTNEKLFF,TGTGCCAGCAGCTTACATCCAGGGGGAGGAACTAATGAAAAACTGTTTTTT
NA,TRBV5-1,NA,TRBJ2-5,CASSWASTETQYF,TGCGCCAGCAGCTGGGCTAGCACAGAGACCCAGTACTTC
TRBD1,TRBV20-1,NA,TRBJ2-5,CSAGQGRETQYF,TGCAGTGCTGGACAGGGTAGGGAGACCCAGTACTTC
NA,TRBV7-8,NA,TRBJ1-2,CASSPGALGGYTF,TGTGCCAGCAGCCCGGGGGCTCTGGGAGGCTACACCTTC
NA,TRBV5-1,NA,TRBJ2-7,CASSFGGAREQYF,TGCGCCAGCAGCTTTGGAGGGGCGCGGGAGCAGTACTTC
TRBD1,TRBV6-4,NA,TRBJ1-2,CASSDSNRGGGYTF,TGTGCCAGCAGTGACTCGAACAGGGGCGGTGGCTACACCTTC
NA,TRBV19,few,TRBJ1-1,CASSIQPKRTSISEAFF,TGTGCCAGTAGTATCCAACCAAAGAGGACCTCCATTAGTGAAGCTTTCTTT
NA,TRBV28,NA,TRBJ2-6,CASSRLSGANVLTF,TGTGCCAGCAGCCGCCTCTCTGGGGCCAACGTCCTGACTTTC
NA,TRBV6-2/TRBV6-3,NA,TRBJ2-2,CASSYLGGRSTGELFF,TGTGCCAGCAGTTATCTCGGAGGGCGCAGCACCGGGGAGCTGTTTTTT
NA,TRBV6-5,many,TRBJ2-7,CASSYSGGSYEQYF,TGTGCCAGCAGTTACTCCGGTGGCTCCTACGAGCAGTACTTC
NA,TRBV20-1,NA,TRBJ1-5,CSAKPQGVDRQPQHF,TGCAGTGCTAAACCGCAGGGTGTCGATCGTCAGCCCCAGCATTTT
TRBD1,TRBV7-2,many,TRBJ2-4,CASSLDGQGRDIQYF,TGTGCCAGCAGCTTAGATGGACAGGGACGTGACATTCAGTACTTC
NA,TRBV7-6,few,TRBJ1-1,CASSSGLGNTEAFF,TGTGCCAGCAGCTCCGGGCTGGGGAACACTGAAGCTTTCTTT
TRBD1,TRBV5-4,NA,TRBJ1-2,CASSLPGTALFYGYTF,TGTGCCAGCAGCTTGCCCGGGACAGCTTTATTCTATGGCTACACCTTC
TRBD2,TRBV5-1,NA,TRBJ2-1,CASSLRAGTSDGEQFF,TGCGCCAGCAGCCTAAGAGCTGGGACTAGCGATGGTGAGCAGTTCTTC
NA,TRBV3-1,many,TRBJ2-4,CASSPDRAKNIQYF,TGTGCCAGCAGCCCGGACCGAGCCAAAAACATTCAGTACTTC
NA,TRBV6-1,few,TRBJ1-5,CASSGNGYSNQPQHF,TGTGCCAGCAGTGGGAACGGATATAGCAATCAGCCCCAGCATTTT
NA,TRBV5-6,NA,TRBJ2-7,CASSLGGLGQTTYEQYF,TGTGCCAGCAGCTTAGGGGGTTTGGGACAAACGACCTACGAGCAGTACTTC
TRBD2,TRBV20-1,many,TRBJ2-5,CSATVGGGAQETQYF,TGCAGTGCTACCGTCGGGGGGGGGGCCCAAGAGACCCAGTACTTC
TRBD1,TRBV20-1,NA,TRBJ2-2,CSALTGVNTGELFF,TGCAGTGCCCTTACAGGGGTGAACACCGGGGAGCTGTTTTTT
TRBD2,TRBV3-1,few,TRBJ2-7,CASSPTNPGTTYEQYF,TGTGCCAGCAGCCCGACCAATCCCGGGACTACCTACGAGCAGTACTTC
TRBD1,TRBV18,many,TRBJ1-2,CASSIGQGLYGYTF,TGTGCCAGCTCAATCGGACAGGGCCTCTATGGCTACACCTTC
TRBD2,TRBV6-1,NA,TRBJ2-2,CASTSGGAGTGELFF,TGTGCCAGCACCAGCGGGGGGGCGGGCACCGGGGAGCTGTTTTTT
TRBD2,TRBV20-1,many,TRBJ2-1,CSAHGLAGANEQFF,TGCAGTGCTCATGGACTAGCGGGGGCCAATGAGCAGTTCTTC
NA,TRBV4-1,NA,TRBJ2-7,CASSQDRTYYEQYF,TGCGCCAGCAGCCAAGATCGCACGTACTACGAGCAGTACTTC
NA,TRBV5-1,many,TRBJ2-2,CASSSRVGGTGELFF,TGCGCCAGCAGCTCCAGGGTGGGGGGCACCGGGGAGCTGTTTTTT
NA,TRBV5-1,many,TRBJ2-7,CASSPRGGPSGEQYF,TGCGCCAGCAGCCCCAGGGGTGGTCCTTCCGGGGAGCAGTACTTC
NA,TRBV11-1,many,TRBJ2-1,CASSSFGVGGQYNEQFF,TGTGCCAGCAGCTCCTTCGGCGTGGGAGGACAGTACAATGAGCAGTTCTTC
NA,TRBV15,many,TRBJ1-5,CATSRGPGISNQPQHF,TGTGCCACCAGCAGGGGACCGGGGATTAGCAATCAGCCCCAGCATTTT
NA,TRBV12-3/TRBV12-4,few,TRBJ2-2,CASTLGSANTGELFF,TGTGCCAGCACCTTAGGGTCGGCGAACACCGGGGAGCTGTTTTTT
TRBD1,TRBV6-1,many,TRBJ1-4,CASRGHLTGATNEKLFF,TGTGCCAGCAGGGGCCACTTAACAGGGGCGACTAATGAAAAACTGTTTTTT
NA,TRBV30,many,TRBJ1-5,CAWRGSQGQPQHF,TGTGCCTGGAGGGGATCCCAAGGTCAGCCCCAGCATTTT
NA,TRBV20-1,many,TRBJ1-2,CSVSTGNYGYTF,TGCAGTGTATCGACAGGCAACTATGGCTACACCTTC
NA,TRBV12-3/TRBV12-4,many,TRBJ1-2,CATFFRDRNNYGYTF,TGTGCCACCTTTTTCCGGGACCGAAATAACTATGGCTACACCTTC
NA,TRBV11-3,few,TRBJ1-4,CASSLEVGRGGEKLFF,TGTGCCAGCAGCTTAGAAGTCGGCAGGGGTGGGGAAAAACTGTTTTTT
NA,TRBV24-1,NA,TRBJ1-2,CATSDPTDSLNYGYTF,TGTGCCACCAGTGATCCGACCGACAGTCTTAACTATGGCTACACCTTC
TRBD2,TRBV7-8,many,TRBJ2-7,CASSLGTSGVYEQYF,TGTGCCAGCAGCTTAGGAACTAGCGGGGTTTACGAGCAGTACTTC
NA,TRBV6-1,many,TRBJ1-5,CASSYAGIQPQHF,TGTGCCAGCAGTTACGCGGGGATTCAGCCCCAGCATTTT
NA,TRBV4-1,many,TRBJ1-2,CASSQDRQVNYGYTF,TGCGCCAGCAGCCAAGATCGCCAGGTCAACTATGGCTACACCTTC
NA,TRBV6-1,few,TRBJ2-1,CASSVTGIHPYNEQFF,TGTGCCAGCAGTGTAACCGGGATACACCCCTACAATGAGCAGTTCTTC
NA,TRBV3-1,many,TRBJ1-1,CASSQVAGTEAFF,TGTGCCAGCAGCCAGGTTGCAGGGACTGAAGCTTTCTTT
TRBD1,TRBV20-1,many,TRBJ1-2,CSSKQGAHGYTF,TGCAGTTCAAAACAGGGGGCACATGGCTACACCTTC
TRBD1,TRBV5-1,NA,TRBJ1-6,CASSLVQGAWNSPLHF,TGCGCCAGCAGCTTGGTCCAGGGGGCTTGGAATTCACCCCTCCACTTT
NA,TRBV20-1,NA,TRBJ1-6,CSAPAGSSYNSPLHF,TGCAGTGCCCCGGCAGGGAGCTCCTATAATTCACCCCTCCACTTT